Below, 17 T cell receptor beta chains from the same sample are listed, as sequenced in a study of early T cells in non-severe SARS-CoV-2 infection. A single record per CDR3 protein comes from TCRdb applying MiXCR to the 5' RACE reads. Of 70,000 to 75,000 distinct CDR3 sequences listed, 9% to 15% were seen once; the top ten hold 4.5%. The specimen sequenced was whole blood. The origin of the receptors is an adult who was a healthcare worker with PCR-confirmed SARS-CoV-2 infection or an uninfected control (not recorded which).

This chain joins TRBV10-2 and TRBJ1-5; 8 bases agree with TRBD1. Germline CDR1 reads WSHSY; CDR2 reads SAAADI. J lost 6 bases, V lost 6 bases, and 4 bases had no gene match. This CDR3 has 13 residues. The CDR3 DNA sequence: TGCGCCAGCAGGCAGGGGGCGGGTCAGCCCCAGCATTTT. This codes for CASRQGAGQPQHF.

Only a few counts were recorded for this clonotype. The chain links TRBV4-2 to TRBJ2-5; 12 positions match TRBD2. This CDR3 comprises 17 residues. V lost 2 bases and J lost 2; bases outside the gene matches: 6. CDR1 and CDR2 from the germline V gene are LGHNA and YNFKEQ. CDR3 DNA sequence: TGTGCCAGCAGCCAATCTTTGACTAGCGGGGGACAAGAGACCCAGTACTTC. This gives the protein CASSQSLTSGGQETQYF.

This clonotype was observed a handful of times. This chain connects TRBV7-9 to TRBJ2-1; D perhaps matches TRBD2 (5 bases). This CDR3 has 16 amino acids. CDR1 and CDR2 (germline): SEHNR, FQNEAQ (reference sequence). Trimming shortened V by 1 base and J by 0 bases, and 10 bases separated the two germline ends. The chain's CDR3 is CASSLGGFSSYNEQFF. The CDR3 DNA reads TGTGCCAGCAGCTTAGGAGGGTTCAGCTCCTACAATGAGCAGTTCTTC.

This clonotype was seen ten or more times. The chain employs TRBV7-9 and TRBJ2-7; the D gene is possibly TRBD1 (5 bases). V shed 0 bases and J shed 5 bases, with 11 bases lying between them. This CDR3 contains 14 residues. Per germline, CDR1 SEHNR and CDR2 FQNEAQ (reference sequence). CDR3 sequence reads: CASSLAFRDHEQYF. The DNA for the CDR3 is TGTGCCAGCAGCTTAGCGTTCAGGGATCACGAGCAGTACTTC.

This clonotype was recorded many times. The V and J genes are TRBV29-1 and TRBJ2-7; no clear D. The germline V and J ends were trimmed by 2 bases and 5 bases, with 13 bases remaining between them. The CDR3 spans 13 residues. Germline loops: CDR1 SQVTM, CDR2 ANQGSEA. This chain's CDR3 is CSVERQNSNEQYF. The CDR3 DNA is TGCAGCGTTGAAAGGCAGAATTCGAACGAGCAGTACTTC.

The rearrangement links TRBV29-1 to TRBJ2-7; perhaps TRBD1 as D (7 bases). Deletions cut 7 bases from V and 4 bases from J, with 17 bases between. The CDR3 spans 13 residues. CDR1 is SQVTM and CDR2 is ANQGSEA in the germline V gene. The CDR3 DNA reads as TGCAGCGCCAGGGGGGCGCTAGGATACGAGCAGTACTTC. This gives the protein CSARGALGYEQYF.

This clonotype was detected ten times or more. The chain links TRBV7-8 to TRBJ2-6; TRBD2 matches at 9 bases. CDR1 is SGHVS, CDR2 FQNEAQ, per germline. This CDR3 comprises 20 residues. The V and J ends lost 0 bases and 0 bases, in that order; junction bases with no gene match: 9. The CDR3 coding sequence is TGTGCCAGCAGCTTAGCTCTAGCGGGACCACCACACTCTGGGGCCAACGTCCTGACTTTC. Translated, it gives CASSLALAGPPHSGANVLTF.

This chain links TRBV20-1 with TRBJ2-3; TRBD1 matches 11 bases. Per germline, CDR1 DFQATT and CDR2 SNEGSKA (reference sequence). V lost 6 bases, J lost 1 base, and 12 bases stayed unmatched. There are 17 residues in the CDR3. CDR3 sequence reads: CSATPYSGQGGTDTQYF. In nucleotides, the CDR3 is TGCAGTGCCACTCCCTACTCGGGACAGGGGGGCACAGATACGCAGTATTTT.

The rearrangement uses TRBV5-8 and TRBJ1-1; D is ambiguous. The CDR3 extends over 15 amino acids. CDR1 is SGHTS, CDR2 YDEGEE, per germline. V shed 4 bases and J shed 10 bases, with 23 bases lying between them. The CDR3 DNA reads as TGTGCCAGCAGCAGATCCGGCTTGAACAGTGAGCGAGCTTTCTTT. Translation gives CASSRSGLNSERAFF.

This clonotype was observed a handful of times. The genes are TRBV6-5 and TRBJ2-5; 12 positions match TRBD2. CDR3 length: 16 residues. CDR1 and CDR2 (germline): MNHEY, SVGAGI. The V segment lost 6 bases and the J segment 2 bases; nucleotides outside the gene matches: 7. The CDR3 nucleotides are TGTGCCAGCAGCCCACATACTAGCGGGGGGCAAGAGACCCAGTACTTC. The encoded protein is CASSPHTSGGQETQYF.

The rearrangement uses TRBV7-8 and TRBJ2-5, with D unclear. Germline-derived CDR1 and CDR2 are SGHVS and FQNEAQ. Trimming took off 2 bases at V and 1 base at J, with 17 bases between the two ends. The CDR3 covers 17 residues. CDR3 DNA sequence: TGTGCCAGCAGCTTACCTACCCTAAGGACGGCCCAAGAGACCCAGTACTTC. Residues: CASSLPTLRTAQETQYF.

There are many counts of this clonotype. The chain carries TRBV7-2 and TRBJ2-7; 15 nucleotides match TRBD2. The CDR3 contains 16 residues. Germline CDR1 reads SGHTA; CDR2 reads FQGNSA. J lost 4 bases, V lost 5 bases, and 6 bases had no gene match. The CDR3 DNA is TGTGCCAGCAGCCTGGGGACTAGCGGGAGGAGGTACGAGCAGTACTTC. Amino acid sequence: CASSLGTSGRRYEQYF.

This clonotype was detected ten times or more. The chain joins TRBV19 to TRBJ1-5; the D is unclear. V dropped 4 bases and J dropped 3 bases, with 10 bases sitting between them. CDR3 length equals 14 residues. Germline V gene sequence: CDR1 LNHDA, CDR2 SQIVND (reference sequence). CDR3 protein: CASSRLPDNQPQHF. CDR3 DNA sequence: TGTGCCAGTAGTAGATTGCCAGACAATCAGCCCCAGCATTTT.

This clonotype was seen a few times. The chain uses TRBV7-9 and TRBJ2-1, with D possibly called TRBD1 or TRBD2 (5 bases each). Germline loops: CDR1 SEHNR, CDR2 FQNEAQ (reference sequence). The CDR3 covers 19 residues. The V and J ends lost 5 bases and 0 bases respectively, with 23 bases between them. CDR3 coding DNA: TGTGCCAGCAGCCCAGCAGGGAGAACTAACCAATCCTCCTACAATGAGCAGTTCTTC. Encoded protein: CASSPAGRTNQSSYNEQFF. The full variable domain, in which reference TRBV7-9 and TRBJ2-1 provide the parts outside the CDR3, is DTGVSQNPRHKITKRGQNVTFRCDPISEHNRLYWYRQTLGQGPEFLTYFQNEAQLEKSRLLSDRFSAERPKGSFSTLEIQRTEQGDSAMYLCASSPAGRTNQSSYNEQFFGPGTRLTVL.

There are many counts of this clonotype. The chain links TRBV21-1 to TRBJ2-1; the tabulated D call, TRBD2, remains unverified against the DNA. TRBV21-1 represents a pseudogene. This CDR3 contains 14 residues. CDR3 nucleotide sequence: TGTGCCAGGGAAAAGCGGGAGAATGGGGATGAGCAGTTCTTC. Translated, it gives CAREKRENGDEQFF.

This clonotype was counted at least ten times. The chain uses TRBV29-1 and TRBJ2-5; D not certain. Trimming took 3 bases from V and 3 from J, leaving 8 bases between them. The CDR3 sequence is 12 residues long. Germline CDR1 reads SQVTM; CDR2 reads ANQGSEA. The chain's CDR3 is CSVDTDEETQYF. Here the CDR3 DNA reads TGCAGCGTTGACACGGATGAAGAGACCCAGTACTTC.

The sample holds many counts of this clonotype. The J gene is TRBJ2-1, the V gene TRBV6-6; D perhaps matches TRBD1 (6 bases). Looked up from germline, CDR1 is MNHNY and CDR2 is SVGAGI (reference sequence). The germline V and J ends were trimmed by 6 bases and 8 bases, with 14 bases remaining between them. This CDR3 region has 13 residues. The CDR3 loop is CASRRQAEDEQFF. The CDR3 DNA reads TGTGCCAGCAGGCGACAGGCGGAGGATGAGCAGTTCTTC.